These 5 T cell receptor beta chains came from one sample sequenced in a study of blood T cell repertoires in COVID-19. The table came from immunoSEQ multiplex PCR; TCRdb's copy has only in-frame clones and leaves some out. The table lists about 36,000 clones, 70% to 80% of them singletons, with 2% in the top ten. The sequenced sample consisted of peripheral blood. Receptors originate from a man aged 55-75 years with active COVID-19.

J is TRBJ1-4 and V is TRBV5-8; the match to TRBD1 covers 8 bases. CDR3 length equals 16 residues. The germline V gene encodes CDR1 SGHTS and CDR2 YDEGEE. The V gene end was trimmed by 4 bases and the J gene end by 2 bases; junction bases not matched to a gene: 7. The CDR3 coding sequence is TGTGCCAGCAGCGTGGGTCGACAGGGGACTAATGAAAAACTGTTTTTT. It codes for CASSVGRQGTNEKLFF.

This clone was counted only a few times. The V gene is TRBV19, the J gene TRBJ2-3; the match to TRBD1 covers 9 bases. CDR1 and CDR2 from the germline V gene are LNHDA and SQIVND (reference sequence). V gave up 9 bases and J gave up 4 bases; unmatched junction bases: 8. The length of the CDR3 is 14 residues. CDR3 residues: CASRDRGKADTQYF. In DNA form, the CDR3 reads TGTGCCAGCCGCGACAGGGGGAAGGCAGATACGCAGTATTTT.

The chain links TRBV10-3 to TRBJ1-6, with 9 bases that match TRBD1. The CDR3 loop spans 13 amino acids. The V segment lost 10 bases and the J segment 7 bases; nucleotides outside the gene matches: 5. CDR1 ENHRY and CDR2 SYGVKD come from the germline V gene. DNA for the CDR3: TGTGCCACCCGGACAGGGGAAAATTCACCCCTCCACTTT. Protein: CATRTGENSPLHF.

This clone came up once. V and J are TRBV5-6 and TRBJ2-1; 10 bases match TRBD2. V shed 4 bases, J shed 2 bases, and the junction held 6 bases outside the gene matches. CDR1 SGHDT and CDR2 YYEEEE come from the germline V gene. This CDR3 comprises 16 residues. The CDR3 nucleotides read TGTGCCAGCAGCCCGCCCGGGACTAGCGCCTACAATGAGCAGTTCTTC. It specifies CASSPPGTSAYNEQFF.

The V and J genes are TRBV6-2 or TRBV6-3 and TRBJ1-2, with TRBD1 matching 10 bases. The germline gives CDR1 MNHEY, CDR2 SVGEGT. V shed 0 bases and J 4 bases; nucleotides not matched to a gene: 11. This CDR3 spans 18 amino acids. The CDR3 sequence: CASSYSFADGQGVYGYTF. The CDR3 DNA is TGTGCCAGCAGTTACTCGTTCGCAGACGGACAGGGGGTCTATGGCTACACCTTC.